The clone carrying this T cell receptor (beta chain) was seen ten or more times. TCR beta CDR3 amplification used RNA transcripts. First-round RT-PCR relied on HTBI primers, and a second-round multiplex PCR came next. One entry per CDR3 protein, called by TCRdb with MiXCR from the multiplex PCR reads. The sample has 650,000 to 900,000 distinct CDR3 sequences, roughly two fifths seen once; the top ten hold approximately 43%. Enrollment excluded any patients with other autoimmune diseases, uncontrolled infections, pregnancy or lactation. The sample is drawn from a study of Graves' ophthalmopathy and Graves' hyperthyroidism. The CDR3 contains 16 residues. The germline CDR1 and CDR2 sequences are SGHTA and FQGNSA. The V end lost 5 bases, the J end lost 2 bases, and 13 bases lay between the germline ends.

V gene TRBV7-2 combines with J gene TRBJ2-6; D unclear. The sequence derives from an adult man with Graves' ophthalmopathy. Sequencing input: peripheral blood. As DNA, the CDR3 is TGTGCCAGCAGCCCGAACGCGGCCCCTGGGGCCAACGTCCTGACTTTC. Translation: CASSPNAAPGANVLTF.